This T cell receptor (beta chain) was found in a study of cytomegalovirus exposure and HLA in healthy donors. General study findings and limits: For most TCR sequences rarity was the rule, although some public TCRs occurred in many donors. TCR beta chains numbering some 160 were designated cytomegalovirus-associated.

CDR1 and CDR2 from the germline V gene are ENHRY and SYGVKD. The CDR3 consists of 11 residues. Trimming removed 5 bases at V and 5 bases at J, with 5 bases between. Worth noting for this clone: As yet, its antigen is unknown.

The table came from immunoSEQ multiplex PCR; TCRdb's copy has only in-frame clones and leaves some out. The repertoire consists of about 64,000 clones, with 95% occurring once and the leading ten covering approximately 6.4%. The material sequenced was PBMCs. The TCR was taken from a woman between 18 and 29 years old in good health and CMV-seropositive. The genes are TRBV10-3 and TRBJ2-3; D may be TRBD2 (5 bases). The CDR3: CAISRGDTQYF. CDR3 DNA: TGTGCCATCAGTCGGGGAGATACGCAGTATTTT.